A selection of T cell receptor beta chains follows, all from one sample in a study of cytomegalovirus exposure and HLA in healthy donors. This table comes from immunoSEQ multiplex PCR, and its TCRdb copy is limited to in-frame clones, with some not included. This table holds around 120,000 clones, approximately 15% found once. Material: PBMCs. These receptor sequences come from a young woman in good health and CMV-seronegative. Both conserved end residues are part of each CDR3. Fields, in order: V gene, D gene, J gene, clone size, CDR3 protein, CDR3 DNA. D genes are given only for firm matches. A clone size is listed for some rows: how often the clone was seen (once, few, many), or a class if it is expanded.

>TRBV28|TRBD2|TRBJ2-1|-
CASSSLAGGPIEQFF
TGTGCCAGCAGTTCCCTAGCGGGAGGGCCAATTGAGCAGTTCTTC
>TRBV9|TRBD1|TRBJ2-7|few
CASSATGQLNEQYF
TGTGCCAGCAGCGCGACGGGACAGCTAAACGAGCAGTACTTC
>TRBV15|-|TRBJ2-1|few
CATSSAMGAYNEQFF
TGTGCCACCAGCAGCGCCATGGGAGCTTACAATGAGCAGTTCTTC
>TRBV28|-|TRBJ1-2|few
CASSFNGYTF
TGTGCCAGCAGTTTTAATGGCTACACCTTC
>TRBV7-9|TRBD1|TRBJ2-3|-
CASSFQGAPDTQYF
TGTGCCAGCAGCTTTCAGGGGGCCCCAGATACGCAGTATTTT
>TRBV4-1|-|TRBJ1-2|-
CASSQDRGGRDFYGYTF
TGCGCCAGCAGCCAAGATCGGGGGGGCAGGGATTTCTATGGCTACACCTTC
>TRBV9|-|TRBJ2-3|few
CASSVGRVAGDTQYF
TGTGCCAGCAGCGTAGGGCGGGTCGCCGGGGATACGCAGTATTTT
>TRBV5-4|TRBD1|TRBJ2-7|-
CASSLAGQGGEQYF
TGTGCCAGCAGCTTGGCGGGACAGGGCGGCGAGCAGTACTTC
>TRBV5-1|-|TRBJ2-1|-
CASSTSSLAIGYNEQFF
TGCGCCAGCAGCACGAGTTCACTAGCTATAGGATACAATGAGCAGTTCTTC
>TRBV25-1|TRBD2|TRBJ2-3|few
CASSLWARTSGTDTQYF
TGTGCCAGCAGTTTATGGGCAAGGACTAGCGGCACAGATACGCAGTATTTT
>TRBV18|TRBD2|TRBJ2-1|few
CASSPRLADLYNEQFF
TGTGCCAGCTCACCCCGACTAGCGGATTTATACAATGAGCAGTTCTTC
>TRBV27|-|TRBJ1-2|few
CASSLGGKVGYTF
TGTGCCAGCAGTTTAGGCGGCAAGGTTGGCTACACCTTC
>TRBV27|-|TRBJ1-1|-
CASSLRVGTEAFF
TGTGCCAGCAGCCTCCGGGTTGGCACTGAAGCTTTCTTT
>TRBV4-1|-|TRBJ1-2|-
CASSQAGLIFGYTF
TGCGCCAGCAGCCAAGCGGGGTTAATCTTTGGCTACACCTTC
>TRBV6-1|-|TRBJ2-5|-
CASSESHRAQETQYF
TGTGCCAGCAGTGAATCTCACAGGGCCCAAGAGACCCAGTACTTC
>TRBV2|-|TRBJ2-1|-
CASSEVASGNEQFF
TGTGCCAGCAGTGAAGTAGCGTCGGGCAATGAGCAGTTCTTC
>TRBV5-1|-|TRBJ2-7|few
CASSLESGPSYEQYF
TGCGCCAGCAGCTTGGAGTCAGGGCCCAGTTACGAGCAGTACTTC
>TRBV10-3|-|TRBJ2-3|few
CAISATLAGIQDTQYF
TGTGCCATCAGTGCCACCCTGGCGGGGATACAAGATACGCAGTATTTT
>TRBV9|-|TRBJ2-5|-
CASSVVGRETQYF
TGTGCCAGCAGCGTAGTGGGGCGGGAGACCCAGTACTTC
>TRBV4-2|-|TRBJ2-7|few
CASSQRDEQYF
TGTGCCAGCAGCCAAAGAGATGAGCAGTACTTC
>TRBV28|TRBD1|TRBJ1-2|few
CASSPWAGGTPNYGYTF
TGTGCCAGCAGTCCCTGGGCAGGGGGGACCCCTAACTATGGCTACACCTTC
>TRBV14|-|TRBJ1-1|-
CASSQGYMNTEAFF
TGTGCCAGCAGCCAAGGGTACATGAACACTGAAGCTTTCTTT
>TRBV29-1|TRBD2|TRBJ2-7|few
CSILAGVGEQYF
TGCAGCATATTAGCGGGAGTAGGAGAGCAGTACTTC
>TRBV6-5|-|TRBJ2-2|few
CASRTGEVGELFF
TGTGCCAGCAGAACAGGGGAGGTCGGGGAGCTGTTTTTT
>TRBV19|TRBD1|TRBJ1-5|few
CASSKAGGPQPQHF
TGTGCCAGTAGTAAGGCAGGGGGCCCTCAGCCCCAGCATTTT
>TRBV7-8|-|TRBJ1-2|-
CASRLAAEGLAPYGYTF
TGTGCCAGCAGATTAGCTGCAGAGGGACTGGCGCCCTATGGCTACACCTTC
>TRBV7-9|TRBD2|TRBJ2-5|-
CASSLARSGGSETQYF
TGTGCCAGCAGCTTAGCGCGTAGCGGGGGATCGGAGACCCAGTACTTC
>TRBV4-2|-|TRBJ1-1|few
CASSQGPGVGWLNTEAFF
TGTGCCAGCAGCCAAGGTCCGGGGGTCGGGTGGCTGAACACTGAAGCTTTCTTT
>TRBV30|-|TRBJ2-5|few
CATSGQETQYF
TGTGCCACCTCCGGTCAAGAGACCCAGTACTTC
>TRBV19|TRBD1|TRBJ2-7|-
CASSIRDSTYEQYF
TGTGCCAGTAGTATCCGGGACAGTACTTACGAGCAGTACTTC
>TRBV5-1|-|TRBJ1-3|-
CASSLATSTAGNTIYF
TGCGCCAGCAGCTTGGCTACCTCGACAGCGGGAAACACCATATATTTT
>TRBV29-1|TRBD2|TRBJ2-3|few
CSVSAGPPSTDTQYF
TGCAGCGTCTCAGCGGGACCACCTAGCACAGATACGCAGTATTTT
>TRBV28|-|TRBJ2-7|-
CASSRNGAEQYF
TGTGCCAGCAGCCGTAACGGAGCCGAGCAGTACTTC
>TRBV25-1|-|TRBJ2-6|few
CASGPRGGGGANVLTF
TGTGCCAGCGGACCGAGGGGGGGAGGTGGGGCCAACGTCCTGACTTTC
>TRBV28|-|TRBJ1-2|-
CASTSFGGADYGYTF
TGTGCCAGCACCTCCTTCGGGGGTGCGGACTATGGCTACACCTTC